The clone carrying this TCR beta chain was recorded a few times. The sample comes from a study of identical twins. TCRdb re-called the 5' RACE reads with MiXCR, one entry per CDR3 protein. The sample consists of around 340,000 distinct CDR3 sequences, 9% to 15% of them appearing once. CDR1 and CDR2 (germline): MNHEY, SMNVEV (reference sequence). This CDR3 has 13 residues. The ends were cut back, 5 bases at V and 7 bases at J, with 12 bases in the middle. These data were likewise used in another study, on yellow fever vaccine responses in identical twins.

Sequenced input: CD8+ T cells sorted from blood. The TCR comes from a young woman in good health. The chain uses TRBV27 and TRBJ2-1; tentatively, D is TRBD2 (5 bases). The CDR3 is CASSKAAVNEQFF. In nucleotides, the CDR3 is TGTGCCAGCAGTAAAGCGGCGGTAAATGAGCAGTTCTTC.